This is a list of T cell receptor beta chains from one sample in a study of shared clonotypes between healthy human individuals. Produced via immunoSEQ multiplex PCR; TCRdb's table is partial and in-frame only. The sample lists 700,000 or so clones, 60% to 80% occurring once. Sequencing was performed on memory CD4+ T cells sorted from blood. The source is a woman aged 25 to 39 in good health. Each CDR3 is given with its conserved first and last residue. The order of the fields is J gene, V gene, clone size, D gene, CDR3 protein, CDR3 DNA. D genes are given only for firm matches. Size tells how often a clone was seen (once, few, many) or the class of an expanded clone, and some rows leave it out.

TRBJ2-5 | TRBV11-2 | once | . | CASSGGLQETQYF | TGTGCCAGCAGCGGGGGGCTCCAAGAGACCCAGTACTTC
TRBJ2-6 | TRBV2 | . | . | CASIVPGANVLTF | TGTGCCAGCATCGTTCCTGGGGCCAACGTCCTGACTTTC
TRBJ2-7 | TRBV5-1 | . | . | CASSLRAANYEQYF | TGCGCCAGCAGCTTGCGGGCCGCGAACTACGAGCAGTACTTC
TRBJ1-5 | TRBV25-1 | . | . | CASGPRGLDQPQHF | TGTGCCAGCGGCCCCAGGGGTTTGGATCAGCCCCAGCATTTT
TRBJ2-7 | TRBV5-1 | . | TRBD2 | CASSTDGASGTYEQYF | TGCGCCAGCAGCACTGATGGGGCTAGCGGGACCTACGAGCAGTACTTC
TRBJ2-1 | TRBV11-2 | once | . | CASSLDAMTGDNEQFF | TGTGCCAGCAGCTTAGACGCCATGACGGGGGACAATGAGCAGTTCTTC
TRBJ2-7 | TRBV28 | . | . | CASSQTPHYEQYF | TGTGCCAGCAGTCAAACCCCCCATTACGAGCAGTACTTC
TRBJ1-2 | TRBV29-1 | . | . | CSVAGTYGYTF | TGCAGCGTGGCAGGAACCTATGGCTACACCTTC
TRBJ1-1 | TRBV28 | few | TRBD1 | CASRPGRSGGWTEAFF | TGTGCCAGCAGACCAGGTCGGTCAGGGGGATGGACTGAAGCTTTCTTT
TRBJ2-7 | TRBV6-1 | once | TRBD2 | CASSELRGGGEQYF | TGTGCCAGCAGTGAACTCCGGGGCGGGGGAGAGCAGTACTTC
TRBJ1-5 | TRBV28 | . | . | CASRNAAQGSNQPQHF | TGTGCCAGCAGAAATGCCGCGCAGGGTTCGAATCAGCCCCAGCATTTT
TRBJ1-4 | TRBV19 | few | TRBD1 | CASIARDRGIAKLFF | TGTGCCAGTATTGCCCGGGACAGGGGAATAGCAAAACTGTTTTTT
TRBJ1-5 | TRBV5-1 | . | . | CASSLWGLDSNQPQHF | TGCGCCAGCAGCTTGTGGGGCTTAGATAGCAATCAGCCCCAGCATTTT
TRBJ1-1 | TRBV4-1 | . | . | CASSQVRRQNTEAFF | TGCGCCAGCAGCCAAGTCCGCAGGCAGAACACTGAAGCTTTCTTT
TRBJ2-7 | TRBV2 | once | . | CASLGPPSGTSYEQYF | TGTGCCAGCCTTGGTCCACCGAGCGGAACCTCCTACGAGCAGTACTTC
TRBJ2-5 | TRBV28 | . | . | CASRRETQYF | TGTGCCAGCAGAAGGGAGACCCAGTACTTC
TRBJ2-1 | TRBV11-2 | . | TRBD2 | CASSGLAFYNEQFF | TGTGCCAGCTCAGGACTAGCGTTTTACAATGAGCAGTTCTTC
TRBJ2-3 | TRBV19 | . | . | CASRQGSEDTQYF | TGTGCCAGTAGGCAGGGGTCGGAAGATACGCAGTATTTT
TRBJ2-1 | TRBV7-9 | . | . | CASSLVDEQFF | TGTGCCAGCAGCTTAGTGGATGAGCAGTTCTTC
TRBJ2-3 | TRBV7-3 | . | . | CASSSFGGATDTQYF | TGTGCCAGCAGCTCATTCGGCGGGGCCACAGATACGCAGTATTTT
TRBJ2-2 | TRBV10-3 | . | . | CAISGAQNTGELFF | TGTGCCATCAGTGGAGCACAGAACACCGGGGAGCTGTTTTTT
TRBJ2-5 | TRBV2 | . | TRBD1 | CASSGETGSFQETQYF | TGTGCCAGCAGTGGGGAGACAGGGTCTTTTCAGGAGACCCAGTACTTC
TRBJ2-2 | TRBV18 | . | TRBD2 | CASSRTTAGVANTGELFF | TGTGCCAGCTCGCGAACCACCGCGGGGGTCGCGAACACCGGGGAGCTGTTTTTT
TRBJ2-1 | TRBV19 | . | . | CASRVDPTGYNEQFF | TGTGCCAGTAGGGTGGACCCTACCGGCTACAATGAGCAGTTCTTC
TRBJ2-7 | TRBV5-6 | . | TRBD1 | CASSGGWPWTGDTYEQYF | TGTGCCAGCAGCGGAGGGTGGCCTTGGACAGGGGATACCTACGAGCAGTACTTC
TRBJ2-1 | TRBV11-2 | many | . | CASSLYSYNEQFF | TGTGCCAGCAGCTTGTACTCCTACAATGAGCAGTTCTTC
TRBJ2-5 | TRBV6-5 | . | TRBD2 | CASSYSSSGVKTQYF | TGTGCCAGCAGTTACTCGTCTAGCGGGGTTAAGACCCAGTACTTC
TRBJ2-7 | TRBV6-1 | once | . | CASSQSQATAYEQYF | TGTGCCAGCAGTCAGTCACAGGCGACCGCCTACGAGCAGTACTTC
TRBJ2-7 | TRBV7-9 | . | TRBD2 | CASSSAGTSLYEQYF | TGTGCCAGCAGCAGCGCCGGGACTAGTCTTTACGAGCAGTACTTC
TRBJ1-2 | TRBV28 | . | TRBD1 | CASTLGTGASGYTF | TGTGCCAGCACCCTCGGGACAGGTGCGTCCGGCTACACCTTC
TRBJ2-7 | TRBV28 | few | . | CASRVGKGDEQYF | TGTGCCAGCAGAGTGGGGAAAGGCGACGAGCAGTACTTC
TRBJ2-5 | TRBV7-6 | . | . | CASSLVAKTQYF | TGTGCCAGCAGCTTAGTAGCAAAGACCCAGTACTTC
TRBJ1-2 | TRBV29-1 | . | . | CSVEDPGQHGYTF | TGCAGCGTTGAAGATCCTGGACAACATGGCTACACCTTC
TRBJ2-2 | TRBV19 | . | . | CASSIGGSVGELFF | TGTGCCAGTAGTATTGGTGGTTCGGTAGGGGAGCTGTTTTTT
TRBJ2-5 | TRBV6-5 | . | TRBD1 | CASSYSVTGGWETQYF | TGTGCCAGCAGTTACTCGGTAACAGGGGGATGGGAGACCCAGTACTTC
TRBJ2-7 | TRBV21-1 | . | . | CASRLSAQFNYEQYF | TGTGCCAGCAGGCTATCCGCCCAATTCAACTACGAGCAGTACTTC
TRBJ1-1 | TRBV27 | . | . | CASRRGTMNTEAFF | TGTGCCAGCAGAAGGGGGACGATGAACACTGAAGCTTTCTTT
TRBJ1-1 | TRBV7-3 | few | . | CASSFLANTEAFF | TGTGCCAGCAGCTTCCTCGCAAACACTGAAGCTTTCTTT
TRBJ2-7 | TRBV7-9 | few | . | CASSWSSYEQYF | TGTGCCAGCAGCTGGTCCTCCTACGAGCAGTACTTC
TRBJ2-1 | TRBV9 | few | . | CASSVGGQSYNEQFF | TGTGCCAGCAGCGTGGGGGGGCAGTCCTACAATGAGCAGTTCTTC
TRBJ2-1 | TRBV19 | . | TRBD2 | CASSRLAASYNEQFF | TGTGCCAGTAGTAGACTAGCGGCTTCCTACAATGAGCAGTTCTTC
TRBJ1-1 | TRBV6-1 | . | . | CASSVTLNTEAFF | TGTGCCAGCAGTGTAACACTGAACACTGAAGCTTTCTTT